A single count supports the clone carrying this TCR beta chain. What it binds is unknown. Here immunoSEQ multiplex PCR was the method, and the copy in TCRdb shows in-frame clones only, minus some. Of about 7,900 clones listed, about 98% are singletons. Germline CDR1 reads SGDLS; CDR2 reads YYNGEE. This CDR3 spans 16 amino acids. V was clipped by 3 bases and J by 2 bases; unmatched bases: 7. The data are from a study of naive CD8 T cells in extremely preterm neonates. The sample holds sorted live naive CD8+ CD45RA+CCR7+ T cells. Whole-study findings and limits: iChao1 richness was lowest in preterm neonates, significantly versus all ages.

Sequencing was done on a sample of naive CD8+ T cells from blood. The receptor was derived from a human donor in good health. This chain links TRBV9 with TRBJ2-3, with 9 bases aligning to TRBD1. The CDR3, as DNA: TGTGCCAGCAGCGCAGGGGACAGGGCGGCCACAGATACGCAGTATTTT. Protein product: CASSAGDRAATDTQYF.